Many counts were recorded for the clone carrying this T cell receptor (beta chain). The antigen is unknown. What was amplified from RNA transcripts were TCR beta CDR3 regions. Researchers ran a first-round RT-PCR on the TCR CDR3 using the HTBI primer set. TCRdb redid the calling of the multiplex PCR reads with MiXCR, one entry per CDR3 protein. Of approximately 510,000 distinct CDR3 sequences listed, around 20% are singletons. This sample is part of a study of T cells in Graves' hyperthyroidism and ophthalmopathy. Broader study findings: Most thyroid-expanded clonotypes above 0.001 were also found in blood.

Specimen: blood. The TCR sequence derives from a man aged 18 to 29 with Graves' hyperthyroidism.

The CDR3 bases are TGCAGTGCGCCCCCGGCGTTTGGACAGCCGTCCACTTTCGGTATGAACACTGAAGCTTTCTTT. Translating gives CSAPPAFGQPSTFGMNTEAFF. V and J are TRBV20-1 and TRBJ1-1, with D possibly being TRBD1 (6 bases). Trimming cost V 6 bases and J 0 bases, with 35 bases left between them. Germline CDR1 is DFQATT and CDR2 is SNEGSKA (reference sequence). The CDR3 has 21 amino acids.